Described below is a single T cell receptor (beta chain) sequence and its context. Its specificity is not known. This sample was included in a study of brain metastases from non-small cell lung cancer. General study points: Expanded T-cell clones appeared in 50% to 80% of brain metastases over primaries. Brain metastases shared most TCR repertoire with primaries, with sparse T cells. Fewer infiltrating T cells were found in brain metastases than primaries.

Data came from immunoSEQ multiplex PCR; TCRdb stores just in-frame clones and leaves some out. The sample holds some 4,500 clones, roughly 85% seen once. The source of this sequence is a donor aged 40 or older with non-small cell lung cancer. Sequencing input: primary lung tumor tissue.

The CDR3 DNA is TGCAGTGCTAGTAGACAGGGAAATGAGCAGTTCTTC. It translates to CSASRQGNEQFF. The chain has TRBV20-1 and TRBJ2-1; 7 positions agree with TRBD1. The CDR3 is made up of 12 amino acids. V lost 3 bases, J lost 7 bases, and 3 bases stayed unmatched. Germline loops: CDR1 DFQATT, CDR2 SNEGSKA (reference sequence).